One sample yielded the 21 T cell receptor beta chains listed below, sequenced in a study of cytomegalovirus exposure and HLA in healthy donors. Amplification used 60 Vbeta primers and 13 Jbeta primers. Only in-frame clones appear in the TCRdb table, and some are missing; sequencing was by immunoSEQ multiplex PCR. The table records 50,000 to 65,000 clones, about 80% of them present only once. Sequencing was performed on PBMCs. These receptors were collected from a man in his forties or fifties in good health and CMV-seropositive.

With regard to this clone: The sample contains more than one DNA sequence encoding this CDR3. CDR3 residues: CAWSVTGMGNQPQHF. The CDR3 nucleotides read TGTGCCTGGAGTGTGACGGGAATGGGCAATCAGCCCCAGCATTTT. The chain has TRBV30 and TRBJ1-5; D not certain. Germline values: CDR1 GTSNPN, CDR2 SVGIG (reference sequence). The CDR3 length is 15 residues. Deletions cut 0 bases from V and 2 bases from J, with 11 bases between.

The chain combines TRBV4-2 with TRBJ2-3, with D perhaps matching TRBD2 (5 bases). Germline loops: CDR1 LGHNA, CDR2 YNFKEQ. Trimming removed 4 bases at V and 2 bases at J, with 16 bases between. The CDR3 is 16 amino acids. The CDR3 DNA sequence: TGTGCCAGCAGCCCCAGCGGTACCCGGTCCACAGATACGCAGTATTTT. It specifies CASSPSGTRSTDTQYF.

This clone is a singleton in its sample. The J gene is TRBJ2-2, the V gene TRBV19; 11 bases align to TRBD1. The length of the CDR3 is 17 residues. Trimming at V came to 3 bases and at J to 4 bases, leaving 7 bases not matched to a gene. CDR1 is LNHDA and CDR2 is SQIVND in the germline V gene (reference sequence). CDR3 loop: CASSMPPGQGVTGELFF. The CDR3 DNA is TGTGCCAGTAGTATGCCCCCGGGACAGGGGGTCACCGGGGAGCTGTTTTTT.

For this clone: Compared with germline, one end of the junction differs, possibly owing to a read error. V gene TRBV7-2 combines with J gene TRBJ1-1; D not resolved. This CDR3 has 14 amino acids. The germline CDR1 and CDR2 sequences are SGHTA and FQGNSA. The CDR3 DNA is TGTGCCAGCACCTTAACGACATTAAACACTGAAGCTTTCTTT. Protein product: CASTLTTLNTEAFF.

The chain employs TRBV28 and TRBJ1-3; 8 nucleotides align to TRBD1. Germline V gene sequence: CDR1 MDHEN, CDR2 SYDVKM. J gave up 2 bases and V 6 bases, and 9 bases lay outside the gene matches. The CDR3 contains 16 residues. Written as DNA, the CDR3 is TGTGCCAGCAGCCCTACGACAGGGGTGGCTGGAAACACCATATATTTT. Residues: CASSPTTGVAGNTIYF.

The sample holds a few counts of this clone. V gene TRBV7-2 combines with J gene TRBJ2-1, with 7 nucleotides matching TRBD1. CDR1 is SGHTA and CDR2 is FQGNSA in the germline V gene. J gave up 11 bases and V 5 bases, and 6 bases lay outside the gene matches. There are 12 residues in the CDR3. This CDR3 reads CASSPGTEKQFF. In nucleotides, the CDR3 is TGTGCCAGCAGCCCGGGGACAGAAAAGCAGTTCTTC.

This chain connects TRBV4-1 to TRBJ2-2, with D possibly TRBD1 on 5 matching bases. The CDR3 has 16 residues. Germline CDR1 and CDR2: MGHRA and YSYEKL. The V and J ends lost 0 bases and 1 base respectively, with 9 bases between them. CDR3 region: CASSQDGAGNTGELFF. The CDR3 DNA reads TGCGCCAGCAGCCAAGATGGGGCAGGGAACACCGGGGAGCTGTTTTTT.

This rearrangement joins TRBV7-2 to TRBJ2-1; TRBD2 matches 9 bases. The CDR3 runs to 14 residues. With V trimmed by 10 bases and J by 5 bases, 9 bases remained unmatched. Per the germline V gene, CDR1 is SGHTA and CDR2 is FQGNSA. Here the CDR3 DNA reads TGTGCCACCACCGCGGGGGGGCCGAACAATGAGCAGTTCTTC. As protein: CATTAGGPNNEQFF.

CDR3 sequence reads: CASSRGLYEQYF. The CDR3 DNA follows: TGTGCCAGCAGCCGGGGACTCTACGAGCAGTACTTC. This rearrangement joins TRBV11-2 to TRBJ2-7; TRBD2 is a possible D gene (6 bases). The CDR3 sequence is 12 residues long. Trimming took off 5 bases at V and 3 bases at J, with 8 bases between the two ends. The germline V gene has CDR1 SGHAT and CDR2 FQNNGV.

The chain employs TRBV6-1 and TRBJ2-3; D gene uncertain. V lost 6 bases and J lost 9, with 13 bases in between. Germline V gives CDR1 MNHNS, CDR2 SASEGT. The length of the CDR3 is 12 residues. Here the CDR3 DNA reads TGTGCCAGCAGAGATCTAGAGACGACGCAGTATTTT. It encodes CASRDLETTQYF.

CDR3 residues: CASSGKRGGTDTQYF. The CDR3 DNA follows: TGTGCCAGCAGTGGCAAGCGGGGGGGTACAGATACGCAGTATTTT. J is TRBJ2-3 and V is TRBV6-1, with 10 bases fitting TRBD2. The CDR3 has 15 amino acids. J was trimmed by 3 bases and V by 4 bases; bases with no gene match: 4. Germline-derived CDR1 and CDR2 are MNHNS and SASEGT.

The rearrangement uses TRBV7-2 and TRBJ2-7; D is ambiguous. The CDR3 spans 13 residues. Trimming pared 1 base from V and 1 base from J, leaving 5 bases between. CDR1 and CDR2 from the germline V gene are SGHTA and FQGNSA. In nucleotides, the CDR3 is TGTGCCAGCAGCTTAGAACAGTCCTACGAGCAGTACTTC. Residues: CASSLEQSYEQYF.

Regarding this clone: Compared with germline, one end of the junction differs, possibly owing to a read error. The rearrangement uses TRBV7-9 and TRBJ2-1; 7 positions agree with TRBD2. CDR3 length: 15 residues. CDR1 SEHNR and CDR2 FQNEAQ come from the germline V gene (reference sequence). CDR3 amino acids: CSSSTSGARYNEQFF. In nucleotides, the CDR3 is TGTTCCAGCAGCACCAGCGGGGCACGATACAATGAGCAGTTCTTC. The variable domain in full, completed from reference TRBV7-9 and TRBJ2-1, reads DTGVSQNPRHKITKRGQNVTFRCDPISEHNRLYWYRQTLGQGPEFLTYFQNEAQLEKSRLLSDRFSAERPKGSFSTLEIQRTEQGDSAMYLCSSSTSGARYNEQFFGPGTRLTVL.

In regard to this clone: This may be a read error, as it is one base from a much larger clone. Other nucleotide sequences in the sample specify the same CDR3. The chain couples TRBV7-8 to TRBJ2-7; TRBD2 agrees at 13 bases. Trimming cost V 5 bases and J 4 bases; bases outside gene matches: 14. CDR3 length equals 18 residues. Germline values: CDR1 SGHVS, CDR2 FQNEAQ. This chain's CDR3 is CASSLILAGGPIIYEQYF. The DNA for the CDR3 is TGTGCCAGCAGCCTTATACTAGCGGGAGGGCCTATCATATACGAGCAGTACTTC.

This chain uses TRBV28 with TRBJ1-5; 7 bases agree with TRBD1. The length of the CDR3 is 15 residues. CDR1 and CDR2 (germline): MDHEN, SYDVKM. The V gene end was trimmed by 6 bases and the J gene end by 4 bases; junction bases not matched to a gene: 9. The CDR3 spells CASRPRGTANQPQHF. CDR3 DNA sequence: TGTGCCAGCAGACCAAGGGGGACAGCTAATCAGCCCCAGCATTTT.

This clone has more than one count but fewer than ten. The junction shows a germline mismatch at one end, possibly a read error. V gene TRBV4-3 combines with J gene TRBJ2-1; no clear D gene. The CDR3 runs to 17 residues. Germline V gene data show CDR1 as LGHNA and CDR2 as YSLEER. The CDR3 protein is CAISQDIIVHIYNEQFF. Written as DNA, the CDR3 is TGCGCCATCAGCCAAGATATAATCGTACACATCTACAATGAGCAGTTCTTC.

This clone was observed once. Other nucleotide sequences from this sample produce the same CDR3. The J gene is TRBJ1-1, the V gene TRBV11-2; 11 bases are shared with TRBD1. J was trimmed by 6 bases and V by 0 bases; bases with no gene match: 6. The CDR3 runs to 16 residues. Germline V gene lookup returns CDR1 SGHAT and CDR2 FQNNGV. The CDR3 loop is CASSLEPVGQGAEAFF. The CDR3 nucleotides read TGTGCCAGCAGCTTAGAACCGGTGGGACAGGGGGCTGAAGCTTTCTTT. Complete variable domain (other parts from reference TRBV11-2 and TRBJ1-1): EAGVAQSPRYKIIEKRQSVAFWCNPISGHATLYWYQQILGQGPKLLIQFQNNGVVDDSQLPKDRFSAERLKGVDSTLKIQPAKLEDSAVYLCASSLEPVGQGAEAFFGQGTRLTVV.

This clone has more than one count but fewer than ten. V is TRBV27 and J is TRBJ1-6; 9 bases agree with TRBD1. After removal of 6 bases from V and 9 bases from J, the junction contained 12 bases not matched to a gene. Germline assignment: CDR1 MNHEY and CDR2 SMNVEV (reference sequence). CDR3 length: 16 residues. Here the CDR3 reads CASRDPGQGFGSPLHF. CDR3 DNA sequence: TGTGCCAGCAGGGACCCGGGACAGGGCTTTGGTTCACCCCTCCACTTT.

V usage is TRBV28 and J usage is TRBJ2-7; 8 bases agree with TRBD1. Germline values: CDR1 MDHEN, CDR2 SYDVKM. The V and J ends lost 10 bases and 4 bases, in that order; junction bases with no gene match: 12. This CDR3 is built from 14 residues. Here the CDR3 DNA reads TGTGCCACCGTAGACTCAGGGGGCAGGTACGAGCAGTACTTC. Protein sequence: CATVDSGGRYEQYF.

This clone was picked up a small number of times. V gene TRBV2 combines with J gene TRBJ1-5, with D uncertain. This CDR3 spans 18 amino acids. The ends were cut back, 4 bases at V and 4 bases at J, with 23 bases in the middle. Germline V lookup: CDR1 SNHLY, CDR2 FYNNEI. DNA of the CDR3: TGTGCCAGCAGTGGGAGCTGGAGGGCTCCTTCGGAAAATCAGCCCCAGCATTTT. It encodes CASSGSWRAPSENQPQHF.

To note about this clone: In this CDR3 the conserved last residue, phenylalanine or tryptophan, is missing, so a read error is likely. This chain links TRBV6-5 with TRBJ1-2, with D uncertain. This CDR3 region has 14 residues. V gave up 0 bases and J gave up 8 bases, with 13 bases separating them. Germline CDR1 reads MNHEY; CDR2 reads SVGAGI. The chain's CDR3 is CASSYSNSGPGYTL. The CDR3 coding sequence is TGTGCCAGCAGTTACTCGAACTCAGGTCCCGGCTACACCTTG.